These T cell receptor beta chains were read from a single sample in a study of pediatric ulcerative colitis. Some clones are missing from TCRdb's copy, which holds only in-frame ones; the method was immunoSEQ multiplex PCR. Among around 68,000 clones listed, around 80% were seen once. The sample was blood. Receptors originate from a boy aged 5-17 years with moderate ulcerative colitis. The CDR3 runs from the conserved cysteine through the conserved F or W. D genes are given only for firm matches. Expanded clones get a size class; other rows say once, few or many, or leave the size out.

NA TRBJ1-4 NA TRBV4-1 TGCGCCAGCAGCCAAGTGGGGATCGGAGGGAATGAAAAACTGTTTTTT CASSQVGIGGNEKLFF
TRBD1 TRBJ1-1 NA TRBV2 TGTGCCAGCAGGGACCGGGGACAGAAAAACACTGAAGCTTTCTTT CASRDRGQKNTEAFF
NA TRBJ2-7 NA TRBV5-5 TGTGCCAGCAACCAGTTCTACGAGCAGTACTTC CASNQFYEQYF
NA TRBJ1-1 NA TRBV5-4 TGTGCCAGCAGCTTGACTATGAACACTGAAGCTTTCTTT CASSLTMNTEAFF
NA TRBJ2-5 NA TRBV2 TGTGCCAGCAAGTTGTGGGGCCCTCTAGTGGGGGGGCCGGATCAAGAGACCCAGTACTTC CASKLWGPLVGGPDQETQYF
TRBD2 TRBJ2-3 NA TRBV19 TGTGCCAGTAGTATAGCAGGCCTAGCGGGAACCACAGATACGCAGTATTTT CASSIAGLAGTTDTQYF
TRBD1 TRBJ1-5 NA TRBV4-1 TGCGCCAGCAGCCAGAACGGACAGGGGGGGTTGCAGCCCCAGCATTTT CASSQNGQGGLQPQHF
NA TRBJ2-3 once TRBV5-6 TGTGCCAGCAGGATACAGGGATTAATCGGGACAGATACGCAGTATTTT CASRIQGLIGTDTQYF
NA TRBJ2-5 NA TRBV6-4 TGTGCCAGCAGCACAAATGGGGGGCCCCCAGAGACCCAGTACTTC CASSTNGGPPETQYF
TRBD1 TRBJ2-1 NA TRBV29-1 TGCAGCGCCGGGACAGGCTACAATGAGCAGTTCTTC CSAGTGYNEQFF
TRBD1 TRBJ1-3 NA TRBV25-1 TGTGCCAGCAGTGGAATCAGGGGGCCTGGAAACACCATATATTTT CASSGIRGPGNTIYF
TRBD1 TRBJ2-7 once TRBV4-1 TGCGCCAGCAGCCAAGACGGGACAGCGATCTACGAGCAGTACTTC CASSQDGTAIYEQYF
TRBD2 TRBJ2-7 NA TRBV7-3 TGTGCCAGCAGTAGTAGCGGGGGAGAATACGAGCAGTACTTC CASSSSGGEYEQYF
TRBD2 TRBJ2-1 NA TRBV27 TGTGCCAGCAGTTCAATCGGACTAGCGGGAGCGGATGAGCAGTTCTTC CASSSIGLAGADEQFF
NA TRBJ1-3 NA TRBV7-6 TGTGCCAGCAGCGCGGGTCTGTCTGGAAACACCATATATTTT CASSAGLSGNTIYF
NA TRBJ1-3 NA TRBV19 TGTGCCAGTAGTATAGTCGGGGCAGGAAACACCATATATTTT CASSIVGAGNTIYF
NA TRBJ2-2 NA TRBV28 TGTGCCAGCAGTTTTTTTGGAAATCAGGACGGGGAGCTGTTTTTT CASSFFGNQDGELFF
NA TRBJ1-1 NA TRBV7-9 TGTGCCAGCAGCCACGGGACTTACCCTGAAGCTTTCTTT CASSHGTYPEAFF
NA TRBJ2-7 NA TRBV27 TGTGCCAGCAGCCTGATCAGGGGCTACGAGCAGTACTTC CASSLIRGYEQYF
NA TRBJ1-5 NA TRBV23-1 TGCGCCAGCAGTCGCTCAAATCAGCCCCAGCATTTT CASSRSNQPQHF
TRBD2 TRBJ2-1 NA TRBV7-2 TGTGCCAGCAGCTTAATCAGCGGGAGTATCGATGAGCAGTTCTTC CASSLISGSIDEQFF
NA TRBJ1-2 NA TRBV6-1 TGTGCCAGCAGTGAAATCGGAGGCGGTGGCTACACCTTC CASSEIGGGGYTF
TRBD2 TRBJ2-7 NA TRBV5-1 TGCGCCAGCAGCTCCGGGACGACTAGCGGGAGCGAGCAGTACTTC CASSSGTTSGSEQYF
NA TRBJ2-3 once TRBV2 TGTGCCAGCAGTGAACAGGGGCCACTTGGCACAGATACGCAGTATTTT CASSEQGPLGTDTQYF
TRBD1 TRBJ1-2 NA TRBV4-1 TGCGCCAGCAGCCAAGTAAACAGGGGATACTATGGCTACACCTTC CASSQVNRGYYGYTF
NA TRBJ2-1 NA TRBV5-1 TGCGCCAGCAGCTTGCTGAGGGGGGGCACGGGTGATGAGCAGTTCTTC CASSLLRGGTGDEQFF
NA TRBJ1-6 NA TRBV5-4 TGTGCCAGCAGCCATAGGGGCCCCCGGGACGGATATTCACCCCTCCACTTT CASSHRGPRDGYSPLHF
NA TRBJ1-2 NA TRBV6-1 TGTGCCAGCAGGGGCAGGGCAAGGAACTATGGCTACACCTTC CASRGRARNYGYTF
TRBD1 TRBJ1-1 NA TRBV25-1 TGTGCCATCAGTGAGCAGGACAGGGCGAACACTGAAGCTTTCTTT CAISEQDRANTEAFF
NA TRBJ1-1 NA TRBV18 TGTGCCAGCTCACCTCGAGAACTGGTGAACACTGAAGCTTTCTTT CASSPRELVNTEAFF
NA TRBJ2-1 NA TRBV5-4 TGTGCCAGCAGCTCTCGAGCCCCCGGGCTTGGTGAGCAGTTCTTC CASSSRAPGLGEQFF
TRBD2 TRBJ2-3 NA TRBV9 TGTGCCAGCAGCGCGGCAGGGAGGAAATGGTCGCTAGCGGGAGCAGATACGCAGTATTTT CASSAAGRKWSLAGADTQYF
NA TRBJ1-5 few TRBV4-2 TGTGCCAGCAGCCAAGCAAGGGTCGGGAATCAGCCCCAGCATTTT CASSQARVGNQPQHF
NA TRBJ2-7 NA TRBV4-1 TGCGCCAGCAGCCAAGACGCAGACTACGAGCAGTACTTC CASSQDADYEQYF
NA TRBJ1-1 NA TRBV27 TGTGCCAGCAGTTTACGGGAGGGGGACACTGAAGCTTTCTTT CASSLREGDTEAFF
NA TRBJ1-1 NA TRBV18 TGTGCCAGCTCACCGTCCGTGAACACTGAAGCTTTCTTT CASSPSVNTEAFF
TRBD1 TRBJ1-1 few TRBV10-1 TGCGCCAGCTCACAGGGGGCGGAAGCTTTCTTT CASSQGAEAFF
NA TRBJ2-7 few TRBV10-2 TGCGCCAGCAGTGGGCAGGGGAACTACGAGCAGTACTTC CASSGQGNYEQYF
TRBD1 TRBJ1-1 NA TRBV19 TGTGCCAGTAGTATTCCAACAGGGGCGAACACTGAAGCTTTCTTT CASSIPTGANTEAFF
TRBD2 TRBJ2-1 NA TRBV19 TGTGCCAGTAGATCGCGGGGGATTAATGAGCAGTTCTTC CASRSRGINEQFF
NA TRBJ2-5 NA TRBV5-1 TGCGCCAGCAGCGGGGCGGCGGGGCGGCAAGAGACCCAGTACTTC CASSGAAGRQETQYF
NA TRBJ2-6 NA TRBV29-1 TGCAGCGTTTTACGGAGGGTGGGATACTCTGGGGCCAACGTCCTGACTTTC CSVLRRVGYSGANVLTF
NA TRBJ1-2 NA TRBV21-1 TGTGCCAGCAGCAACCCCTTGCAGACGAAAAACAATGGCTACACCTTC CASSNPLQTKNNGYTF
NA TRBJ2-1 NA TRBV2 TGTGCCAGCAGAAGAGCGGAACCCAACAATGAGCAGTTCTTC CASRRAEPNNEQFF
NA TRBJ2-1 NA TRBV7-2 TGTGCCAGCAGCTTAGCAGGGACCCGTACCTACAATGAGCAGTTCTTC CASSLAGTRTYNEQFF
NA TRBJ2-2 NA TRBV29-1 TGCAGCGTTGACGGGCCCAACACCGGGGAGCTGTTTTTT CSVDGPNTGELFF
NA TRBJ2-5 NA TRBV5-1 TGCGCCAGCAGCTCAAGGGGGACTATCCCAAGCCAAGAGACCCAGTACTTC CASSSRGTIPSQETQYF
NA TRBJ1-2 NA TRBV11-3 TGTGCCAGCAGCTTAATACCTCCGACCGGGCCCTGGGGCTACACCTTC CASSLIPPTGPWGYTF
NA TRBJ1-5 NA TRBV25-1 TGTGCCAGCAGTCCAGATCAGCCCCAGCATTTT CASSPDQPQHF